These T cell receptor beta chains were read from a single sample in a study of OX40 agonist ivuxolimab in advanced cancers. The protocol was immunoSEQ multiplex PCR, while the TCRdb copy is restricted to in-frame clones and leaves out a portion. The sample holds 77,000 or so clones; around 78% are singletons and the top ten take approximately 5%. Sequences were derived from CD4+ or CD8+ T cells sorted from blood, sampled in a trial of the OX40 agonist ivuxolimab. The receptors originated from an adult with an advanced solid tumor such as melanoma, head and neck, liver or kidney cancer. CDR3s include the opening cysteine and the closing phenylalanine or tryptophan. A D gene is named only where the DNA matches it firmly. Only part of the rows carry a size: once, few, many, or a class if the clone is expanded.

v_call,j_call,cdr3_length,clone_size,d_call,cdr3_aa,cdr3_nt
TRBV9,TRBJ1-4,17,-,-,CASSVGGGNPTNEKLFF,TGTGCCAGCAGCGTAGGGGGAGGGAACCCAACTAATGAAAAACTGTTTTTT
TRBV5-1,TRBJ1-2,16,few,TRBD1,CASSPGTGGLLYGYTF,TGCGCCAGCAGCCCGGGGACAGGGGGCCTCCTCTATGGCTACACCTTC
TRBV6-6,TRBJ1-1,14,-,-,CASSYSKTVAEAFF,TGTGCCAGCAGTTATTCCAAGACAGTCGCTGAAGCTTTCTTT
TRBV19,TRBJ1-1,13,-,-,CASSFRERTEAFF,TGTGCCAGTAGTTTCAGGGAGAGGACTGAAGCTTTCTTT
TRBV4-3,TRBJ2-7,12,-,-,CASSLRAGEQYF,TGCGCCAGCAGCCTAAGGGCCGGGGAGCAGTACTTC
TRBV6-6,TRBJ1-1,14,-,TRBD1,CASRADRGGTEAFF,TGTGCCAGCAGAGCCGACAGGGGAGGCACTGAAGCTTTCTTT
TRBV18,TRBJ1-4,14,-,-,CASSPGLTNEKLFF,TGTGCCAGCTCACCGGGGTTGACTAATGAAAAACTGTTTTTT
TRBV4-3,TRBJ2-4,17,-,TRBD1,CASSLRTGGIAKNIQYF,TGCGCCAGCAGCCTCAGGACAGGGGGCATCGCCAAAAACATTCAGTACTTC
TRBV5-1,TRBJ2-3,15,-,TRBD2,CASSFDRLATDTQYF,TGCGCCAGCAGCTTCGACAGACTAGCGACAGATACGCAGTATTTT
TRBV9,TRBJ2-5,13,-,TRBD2,CASSASGRETQYF,TGTGCCAGCAGTGCTAGCGGGAGAGAGACCCAGTACTTC
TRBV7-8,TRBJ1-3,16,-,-,CASSLDPRGSGNTIYF,TGTGCCAGCAGCTTAGATCCAAGGGGCAGTGGAAACACCATATATTTT
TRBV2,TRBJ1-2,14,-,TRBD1,CASSKGTANYGYTF,TGTGCCAGCAGTAAAGGGACAGCGAACTATGGCTACACCTTC
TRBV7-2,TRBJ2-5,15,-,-,CASSLTTGTRETQYF,TGTGCCAGCAGCTTGACCACAGGGACCCGGGAGACCCAGTACTTC
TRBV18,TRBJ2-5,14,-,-,CASSPPGTEETQYF,TGTGCCAGCTCACCACCAGGGACTGAAGAGACCCAGTACTTC
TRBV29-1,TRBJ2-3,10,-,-,CSLWDTGQYF,TGCAGCCTCTGGGACACGGGTCAGTATTTT
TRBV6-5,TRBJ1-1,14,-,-,CASSDRTRNTEAFF,TGTGCCAGCAGTGACCGGACAAGAAACACTGAAGCTTTCTTT
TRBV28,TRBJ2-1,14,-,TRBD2,CASSGLAGVREQFF,TGTGCCAGCAGTGGACTAGCGGGAGTACGCGAGCAGTTCTTC
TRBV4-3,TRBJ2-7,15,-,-,CASSQAVGGVYEQYF,TGCGCCAGCAGCCAAGCCGTTGGAGGGGTCTACGAGCAGTACTTC
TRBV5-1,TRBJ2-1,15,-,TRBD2,CASSLTSGRASEQFF,TGCGCCAGCAGCCTGACTAGCGGGAGGGCCAGTGAGCAGTTCTTC
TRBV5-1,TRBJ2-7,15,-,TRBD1,CASSQRETGAYEQYF,TGCGCCAGCAGCCAGAGGGAGACAGGGGCCTACGAGCAGTACTTC
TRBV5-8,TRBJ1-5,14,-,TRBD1,CASSPDREGQPQHF,TGTGCCAGCAGCCCAGACAGGGAGGGTCAGCCCCAGCATTTT